Following are 30 T cell receptor beta chains from one sample sequenced in a study of blood T cell repertoires in COVID-19. The assay was immunoSEQ multiplex PCR, and TCRdb's table has in-frame clones only and misses some. Of approximately 120,000 clones listed, about 89% are singletons. Sequencing was done on a sample of peripheral blood. The receptors derive from a human donor with acute or convalescent COVID-19. The donor label of this sample is uncertain.

This clone was recorded once. V and J are TRBV28 and TRBJ1-1; possible D gene TRBD1, 5 bases. Germline CDR1 and CDR2: MDHEN and SYDVKM. Trimming took off 7 bases at V and 5 bases at J, with 14 bases between the two ends. This CDR3 contains 13 residues. DNA for the CDR3: TGTGCCAGCACTTGGGGGGGAGGGACTGAAGCTTTCTTT. Its translation: CASTWGGGTEAFF.

The chain joins TRBV25-1 to TRBJ1-5; weak D call: TRBD1 (6 bases). Trimming stripped 2 bases from V and 7 bases from J, with 9 bases between. This CDR3 region has 13 residues. Germline CDR1 reads MGHDK; CDR2 reads SYGVNS. The CDR3 loop reads CASSETGTQPQHF. The CDR3 nucleotides are TGTGCCAGCAGTGAAACAGGGACGCAGCCCCAGCATTTT.

The CDR3 DNA follows: TGTGCCAGCAGCCCCGACAGGAACTATGGCTACACCTTC. The encoded protein is CASSPDRNYGYTF. This chain joins TRBV11-2 and TRBJ1-2, with D perhaps matching TRBD1 (6 bases). CDR1 and CDR2 from the germline V gene are SGHAT and FQNNGV. Trimming shortened V by 5 bases and J by 2 bases, and 9 bases separated the two germline ends. The length of the CDR3 is 13 residues.

The chain joins TRBV7-2 to TRBJ2-3; D is possibly TRBD1 (6 bases). Germline V gene data show CDR1 as SGHTA and CDR2 as FQGNSA. Trimming left V 4 bases short and J 6 bases short, with 26 bases between. The CDR3 has 18 residues. The CDR3 coding sequence is TGTGCCAGCAGCTCCGTAGAGACCACTGTGGGGGCCAGGGATACGCAGTATTTT. Its protein product is CASSSVETTVGARDTQYF. Complete variable domain (other parts from reference TRBV7-2 and TRBJ2-3): GAGVSQSPSNKVTEKGKDVELRCDPISGHTALYWYRQSLGQGLEFLIYFQGNSAPDKSGLPSDRFSAERTGGSVSTLTIQRTQQEDSAVYLCASSSVETTVGARDTQYFGPGTRLTVL.

The chain carries TRBV24-1 and TRBJ2-3, with a possible D match to TRBD1 (6 bases). The CDR3 is made up of 16 amino acids. V lost 3 bases and J 3 bases, leaving 15 bases between the germline ends. Germline V gene data show CDR1 as KGHDR and CDR2 as SFDVKD. The chain's CDR3 is CATSDPRGRDTDTQYF. For the CDR3, the DNA is TGTGCCACCAGTGATCCCAGGGGCAGGGATACAGATACGCAGTATTTT.

The V gene is TRBV2, the J gene TRBJ2-4; tentative D call: TRBD1 (7 bases). The CDR3 is made up of 15 amino acids. Germline loops: CDR1 SNHLY, CDR2 FYNNEI. Trimming removed 3 bases from V and 15 bases from J, with 24 bases in between. The CDR3 spells CASSDSRQGEPGRYF. The CDR3 coding sequence is TGTGCCAGCAGTGATTCGAGACAGGGCGAACCCGGGAGGTACTTC. The full variable domain, rest sourced from reference TRBV2 and TRBJ2-4, is EPEVTQTPSHQVTQMGQEVILRCVPISNHLYFYWYRQILGQKVEFLVSFYNNEISEKSEIFDDQFSVERPDGSNFTLKIRSTKLEDSAMYFCASSDSRQGEPGRYFGAGTRLSVL.

This clone is a singleton in its sample. V usage is TRBV7-2 and J usage is TRBJ1-1, with TRBD1 identical over 9 bases. The V segment lost 3 bases and the J segment 3 bases; nucleotides outside the gene matches: 11. This CDR3 is 17 amino acids long. The germline V gene encodes CDR1 SGHTA and CDR2 FQGNSA. CDR3 sequence: CASSFSGQGTLYTEAFF. In nucleotides, the CDR3 is TGTGCCAGCAGCTTCTCGGGACAGGGAACCCTTTACACTGAAGCTTTCTTT.

This clone was counted a single time. Germline and junction disagree at one end, which may indicate a read error. V and J are TRBV5-5 and TRBJ1-5; D is uncertain. This CDR3 has 13 amino acids. The germline V gene encodes CDR1 SGHKS and CDR2 YYEKEE (reference sequence). CDR3 in DNA: TGTGCCAGCAGTTTGGGAAGGAGTCAGCCCCAGCATTTT. Translating gives CASSLGRSQPQHF.

This clone was picked up one time. The chain recombines TRBV18 with TRBJ2-7; D may be TRBD2 (6 bases). With 5 bases removed from V and 2 bases from J, the gap between germline ends came to 10 bases. This CDR3 is built from 13 residues. CDR1 is KGHSH and CDR2 is LQKENI in the germline V gene. The CDR3 loop reads CASSGGTAYEQYF. The CDR3 nucleotides are TGTGCCAGCTCAGGGGGGACTGCCTACGAGCAGTACTTC.

V and J are TRBV5-6 and TRBJ1-1; D is perhaps TRBD1 (6 bases). V dropped 4 bases and J dropped 5 bases, with 12 bases sitting between them. Germline V gives CDR1 SGHDT, CDR2 YYEEEE. This CDR3 region has 13 residues. The CDR3 region is CASSQQGWTEAFF. The CDR3 DNA sequence: TGTGCCAGCAGCCAACAGGGTTGGACTGAAGCTTTCTTT. The full variable domain, rest sourced from reference TRBV5-6 and TRBJ1-1, is DAGVTQSPTHLIKTRGQQVTLRCSPKSGHDTVSWYQQALGQGPQFIFQYYEEEERQRGNFPDRFSGHQFPNYSSELNVNALLLGDSALYLCASSQQGWTEAFFGQGTRLTVV.

The gene calls are TRBV7-3 and TRBJ2-2; maybe TRBD2 (6 bases). The CDR3 sequence is 15 residues long. V lost 2 bases and J 0 bases, leaving 7 bases between the germline ends. In germline, CDR1 is SGHTA, CDR2 FQGTGA. This CDR3 is CASSLLASNTGELFF. Written as DNA, the CDR3 is TGTGCCAGCAGCTTACTAGCGTCGAACACCGGGGAGCTGTTTTTT.

This chain joins TRBV28 and TRBJ2-3; 7 nucleotides align to TRBD2. The CDR3 consists of 16 residues. V trimming: 6 bases; J trimming: 4 bases; junction bases outside the gene matches: 13. Germline V CDR1 and CDR2: MDHEN, SYDVKM. For the CDR3, the DNA is TGTGCCAGCAGCACCCCCGAGAGGGGAGGGTCAGATACGCAGTATTTT. Translating it yields CASSTPERGGSDTQYF.

The chain carries TRBV5-1 and TRBJ1-2; TRBD1 aligns across 8 bases. The CDR3 is made up of 17 amino acids. The V gene's germline CDR1 is SGHRS and CDR2 YFSETQ. The ends lost 3 bases at V and 6 bases at J; junction bases unmatched: 16. For the CDR3, the DNA is TGCGCCAGCAGCTCGAGCGCAGGGGGCTATAGGTTTGATGGCTACACCTTC. Protein: CASSSSAGGYRFDGYTF.

This sequence joins TRBV5-4 and TRBJ1-1; 7 positions match TRBD1. This CDR3 has 14 amino acids. Germline V lookup: CDR1 SGHNT, CDR2 YYREEE (reference sequence). The V gene end was trimmed by 4 bases and the J gene end by 5 bases; junction bases not matched to a gene: 8. The CDR3 DNA reads TGTGCCAGCAGCGGAAAACAGGGGCGAACTGAAGCTTTCTTT. Its translation is CASSGKQGRTEAFF.

The rearrangement links TRBV5-4 to TRBJ2-7; 8 positions match TRBD2. V shed 1 base and J 0 bases; nucleotides not matched to a gene: 3. The CDR3 runs to 15 residues. The germline gives CDR1 SGHNT, CDR2 YYREEE (reference sequence). The CDR3 loop is CASSLTGGLSYEQYF. The CDR3 DNA follows: TGTGCCAGCAGCTTGACGGGAGGGCTCTCCTACGAGCAGTACTTC.

This chain joins TRBV2 and TRBJ2-5; 10 bases agree with TRBD2. V lost 7 bases, J lost 0 bases, and 5 bases stayed unmatched. The germline V gene has CDR1 SNHLY and CDR2 FYNNEI. The length of the CDR3 is 15 residues. This CDR3 is CASTSGGPYQETQYF. The CDR3 bases are TGTGCCAGCACTAGCGGGGGCCCGTACCAAGAGACCCAGTACTTC.

The chain combines TRBV3-1 (or the pseudogene TRBV3-2) with TRBJ2-6, with a weak D call TRBD1 (5 bases). This CDR3 has 19 amino acids. The V end lost 5 bases, the J end lost 4 bases, and 24 bases lay between the germline ends. Germline V gene data show CDR1 as LGHDT and CDR2 as YNNKEL (reference sequence). The CDR3 bases are TGTGCCAGCAGCGAATTTGGGTTTGGGGCTCATCGGGGGGCCAACGTCCTGACTTTC. It encodes CASSEFGFGAHRGANVLTF.

V usage is TRBV6-6 and J usage is TRBJ1-3, with 7 bases lining up with TRBD1. This CDR3 is 15 amino acids long. Germline-derived CDR1 and CDR2 are MNHNY and SVGAGI (reference sequence). Unmatched junction bases numbered 8, after V lost 2 bases and J lost 7 bases. DNA of the CDR3: TGTGCCAGCAGTTACACAGGGGATAGTACGAACACCATATATTTT. This sequence encodes CASSYTGDSTNTIYF.

This clone showed up just once. V usage is TRBV6-2 or TRBV6-3 and J usage is TRBJ2-1; 11 positions agree with TRBD2. V was clipped by 5 bases and J by 7 bases; unmatched bases: 4. Germline V lookup: CDR1 MNHEY, CDR2 SVGEGT. The CDR3 is 14 amino acids. CDR3 DNA sequence: TGTGCCAGCAGTCGACTAGCGGGATTTAATGAGCAGTTCTTC. Its translation is CASSRLAGFNEQFF.

The chain is built from TRBV12-3 or TRBV12-4 and TRBJ1-2; 8 positions agree with TRBD1. The CDR3 sequence is 13 residues long. After removal of 3 bases from V and 5 bases from J, the junction contained 2 bases not matched to a gene. This chain's CDR3 is CASSFRTGYGYTF. The CDR3 nucleotides are TGTGCCAGCAGTTTTCGGACAGGGTATGGCTACACCTTC.

The chain recombines TRBV19 with TRBJ2-3, with D tentatively TRBD2 (7 bases). The ends were cut back, 1 base at V and 3 bases at J, with 11 bases in the middle. Germline CDR1 reads LNHDA; CDR2 reads SQIVND (reference sequence). The CDR3 has 15 residues. The DNA of the CDR3 is TGTGCCAGTAGTATAGGGGGGGGGACAACAGATACGCAGTATTTT. It is translated as CASSIGGGTTDTQYF.

The chain recombines TRBV10-3 with TRBJ1-5; TRBD1 is a possible D gene (6 bases). Trimming removed 10 bases from V and 3 bases from J, with 13 bases in between. The CDR3 runs 13 residues. The V gene's germline CDR1 is ENHRY and CDR2 SYGVKD. In DNA form, the CDR3 reads TGTGCCACCCTACAGGGAGACAATCAGCCCCAGCATTTT. Its protein is CATLQGDNQPQHF.

The chain recombines TRBV7-3 with TRBJ2-1, with TRBD2 matching over 14 bases. The V gene end was trimmed by 2 bases and the J gene end by 7 bases; junction bases not matched to a gene: 4. CDR1 is SGHTA and CDR2 is FQGTGA in the germline V gene. This CDR3 spans 16 amino acids. CDR3 sequence: CASSLQGLAGENEQFF. The CDR3, as DNA: TGTGCCAGCAGCTTACAGGGACTAGCGGGGGAGAATGAGCAGTTCTTC. The complete variable domain, with remaining parts taken from reference TRBV7-3 and TRBJ2-1, reads GAGVSQTPSNKVTEKGKYVELRCDPISGHTALYWYRQSLGQGPEFLIYFQGTGAADDSGLPNDRFFAVRPEGSVSTLKIQRTERGDSAVYLCASSLQGLAGENEQFFGPGTRLTVL.

This clone was seen a single time. This chain uses TRBV7-9 with TRBJ1-1, with D perhaps TRBD1 (5 bases). CDR3 length: 19 amino acids. The V end lost 2 bases, the J end lost 8 bases, and 30 bases lay between the germline ends. In germline, CDR1 is SEHNR, CDR2 FQNEAQ (reference sequence). The CDR3 here is CASSLNEEGPGGTLWEAFF. The CDR3, as DNA: TGTGCCAGCAGCTTAAATGAGGAAGGCCCCGGGGGGACTCTATGGGAAGCTTTCTTT.

V usage is TRBV18 and J usage is TRBJ2-1; TRBD1 matches 7 bases. CDR3 length equals 14 residues. V lost 6 bases, J lost 8 bases, and 10 bases stayed unmatched. Germline V CDR1 and CDR2: KGHSH, LQKENI. CDR3 sequence (DNA): TGTGCCAGCTCGTCAACAGGGGATTGGGATGAGCAGTTCTTC. The encoded protein is CASSSTGDWDEQFF.

CDR3 DNA: TGTGCCAGCAGCCAAGGAAACTTCTATACCTCTGGGGCCAACGTCCTGACTTTC. This codes for CASSQGNFYTSGANVLTF. J is TRBJ2-6 and V is TRBV4-2; D is unclear. This CDR3 has 18 residues. Trimming removed 1 base at V and 0 bases at J, with 13 bases between. Germline-derived CDR1 and CDR2 are LGHNA and YNFKEQ.

The chain employs TRBV28 and TRBJ2-7, with 7 bases fitting TRBD2. The CDR3 is made up of 14 amino acids. V dropped 7 bases and J dropped 3; count of bases not matched to a gene: 9. Germline V lookup: CDR1 MDHEN, CDR2 SYDVKM. CDR3 nucleotides: TGTGCCAGCACTACCGCGGGAGTTATCTACGAGCAGTACTTC. Its protein product is CASTTAGVIYEQYF. Based on the CDR3 plus reference TRBV28 and TRBJ2-7, the full variable domain is DVKVTQSSRYLVKRTGEKVFLECVQDMDHENMFWYRQDPGLGLRLIYFSYDVKMKEKGDIPEGYSVSREKKERFSLILESASTNQTSMYLCASTTAGVIYEQYFGPGTRLTVT.

V gene TRBV19 combines with J gene TRBJ2-1; TRBD2 might be the D (7 bases). Trimming left V 3 bases short and J 0 bases short, with 15 bases between. This CDR3 is 17 amino acids long. Germline V gene sequence: CDR1 LNHDA, CDR2 SQIVND (reference sequence). The chain's CDR3 is CASSMGGGPSSYNEQFF. The CDR3 DNA is TGTGCCAGTAGTATGGGGGGGGGCCCAAGCTCCTACAATGAGCAGTTCTTC.

This chain links TRBV4-2 with TRBJ1-5, with 9 bases aligning to TRBD1. The CDR3 is made up of 16 amino acids. Germline CDR1 is LGHNA and CDR2 is YNFKEQ. The V and J ends lost 4 bases and 5 bases, in that order; junction bases with no gene match: 9. The CDR3 here is CASSRFDRGSDQPQHF. The CDR3 DNA sequence: TGTGCCAGCAGCCGATTTGACAGGGGGTCCGATCAGCCCCAGCATTTT.

This sequence joins TRBV6-5 and TRBJ2-6; a possible D gene is TRBD1 (6 bases). Per the germline V gene, CDR1 is MNHEY and CDR2 is SVGAGI. Trimming took 10 bases from V and 1 from J, leaving 11 bases between them. This CDR3 contains 14 residues. The CDR3 DNA follows: TGTGCCATCCAAACAGGGTCTGGGGCCAACGTCCTGACTTTC. Translated, it gives CAIQTGSGANVLTF.